The 13 T cell receptor beta chains below all came from one sample that was sequenced in a study of T-cell reconstitution after alpha-beta-depleted transplantation in children. During its preparation, the TCRbeta library received unique molecular identifiers. TCRdb re-derived calls from the PCR reads in MiXCR, one entry per CDR3 protein. The sample consists of hundreds of thousands of distinct CDR3 sequences, roughly 10% of them appearing once. This specimen consisted of PBMCs from the stem cell graft donor, obtained from the stem cell graft. The receptors originated from a human donor who donated a stem cell graft to a child with acute myeloid leukemia.

The gene calls are TRBV20-1 and TRBJ2-7, with 9 bases that match TRBD1. Trimming took 1 base from V and 1 from J; bases not matched to a gene: 8. CDR3 length equals 16 residues. Per germline, CDR1 DFQATT and CDR2 SNEGSKA (reference sequence). This CDR3 is CSARVSNRGLSYEQYF. The CDR3 DNA reads as TGCAGTGCTAGAGTTAGTAACAGGGGGCTGTCCTACGAGCAGTACTTC.

Many counts were recorded for this clonotype. DNA for the CDR3: TGTGCCAGCAGCTTAGTTCTCGCCTGGACTCTCTACGAGCAGTACTTC. Translated, it gives CASSLVLAWTLYEQYF. The gene calls are TRBV7-2 and TRBJ2-7; a weak D match, TRBD2 (5 bases). The V end lost 1 base, the J end lost 3 bases, and 16 bases lay between the germline ends. From germline, CDR1 is SGHTA and CDR2 FQGNSA. The CDR3 contains 16 residues. Full variable domain (outside the CDR3, taken from reference TRBV7-2 and TRBJ2-7): GAGVSQSPSNKVTEKGKDVELRCDPISGHTALYWYRQSLGQGLEFLIYFQGNSAPDKSGLPSDRFSAERTGGSVSTLTIQRTQQEDSAVYLCASSLVLAWTLYEQYFGPGTRLTVT.

This clonotype was observed many times. J is TRBJ2-1 and V is TRBV15, with 10 bases matching TRBD2. The V gene's germline CDR1 is LNHNV and CDR2 YYDKDF (reference sequence). V lost 2 bases to trimming and J lost 6 bases; unmatched junction nucleotides: 7. This CDR3 has 16 amino acids. CDR3 sequence: CATSRFPGLASNEQFF. As DNA, the CDR3 is TGTGCCACCAGCAGATTCCCGGGACTAGCGAGCAATGAGCAGTTCTTC.

This clonotype appeared a few times. The V call is TRBV14, the J call TRBJ1-2; D call uncertain. CDR1 is SGHDN, CDR2 FVKESK, per germline. The germline V and J ends were trimmed by 3 bases and 8 bases, with 13 bases remaining between them. This CDR3 region has 13 residues. This chain's CDR3 is CASSQTRKWGYTF. The CDR3 DNA sequence: TGTGCCAGCAGCCAGACGAGAAAGTGGGGCTACACCTTC.

The chain is built from TRBV6-5 and TRBJ2-1; 9 bases fit TRBD2. Unmatched junction bases numbered 7, after V lost 2 bases and J lost 8 bases. The CDR3 is made up of 15 amino acids. The germline V gene encodes CDR1 MNHEY and CDR2 SVGAGI. The CDR3 DNA reads TGTGCCAGCAGTTACGGCGGGAGGGGTGGATATGAGCAGTTCTTC. Protein: CASSYGGRGGYEQFF.

The rearrangement links TRBV20-1 to TRBJ1-2; D perhaps matches TRBD1 (5 bases). This CDR3 region has 11 residues. Germline assignment: CDR1 DFQATT and CDR2 SNEGSKA (reference sequence). In DNA form, the CDR3 reads TGCAGGCCCCACGGGGCGGGTGGCTACACCTTC. Its translation: CRPHGAGGYTF.

This clonotype was seen a handful of times. V and J are TRBV4-1 and TRBJ1-2; the D is unclear. The CDR3 sequence is 15 residues long. Looked up from germline, CDR1 is MGHRA and CDR2 is YSYEKL. Trimming removed 0 bases from V and 8 bases from J, with 16 bases in between. CDR3 coding DNA: TGCGCCAGCAGCCAAGAGGAGGGAAATCATAAGGGCTACACCTTC. The encoded protein is CASSQEEGNHKGYTF.

This clonotype has only a few counts. The rearrangement uses TRBV7-2 and TRBJ2-1, with 9 bases lining up with TRBD1. The CDR3 contains 16 residues. CDR1 is SGHTA and CDR2 is FQGNSA in the germline V gene. The trim removed 5 bases at V and 4 bases at J, leaving 9 bases unmatched. CDR3 coding DNA: TGTGCCAGCAGCGGATCACAGGGGGCGGCGTACAATGAGCAGTTCTTC. Its translation is CASSGSQGAAYNEQFF.

This chain joins TRBV12-5 and TRBJ2-3; maybe TRBD2 (6 bases). CDR3 length: 13 amino acids. V was clipped by 6 bases and J by 4 bases, with 11 bases between them. Germline CDR1 and CDR2: LGHNT and FRNRAP. CDR3 region: CASGPREADTQYF. In DNA form, the CDR3 reads TGTGCTAGTGGGCCCAGGGAGGCAGATACGCAGTATTTT.

A few counts support this clonotype. The genes are TRBV20-1 and TRBJ2-7; 14 bases match TRBD2. Germline V gives CDR1 DFQATT, CDR2 SNEGSKA (reference sequence). V trimming: 6 bases; J trimming: 4 bases; junction bases outside the gene matches: 8. The CDR3 runs to 15 residues. CDR3 region: CSAKTSGREGYEQYF. Here the CDR3 DNA reads TGCAGTGCCAAGACTAGCGGGAGGGAGGGATACGAGCAGTACTTC.

This clonotype was seen many times. The rearrangement links TRBV6-1 to TRBJ2-7; D could derive from TRBD1 or TRBD2 (6 bases each). The CDR3 contains 18 residues. Between the trimmed V and J ends, which lost 6 bases and 0 bases, there was a span of 24 bases. Germline CDR1 and CDR2: MNHNS and SASEGT. Here the CDR3 DNA reads TGTGCCAGCAGCAATGAGGGGGACTGGGGTCGGAGCTCCTACGAGCAGTACTTC. Translating gives CASSNEGDWGRSSYEQYF.

The chain combines TRBV28 with TRBJ1-4; D may be TRBD1 (5 bases). Germline V CDR1 and CDR2: MDHEN, SYDVKM. CDR3 length: 11 amino acids. The ends were cut back, 11 bases at V and 13 bases at J, with 17 bases in the middle. The CDR3 DNA reads as TGTGCCGGCCAGAGGGGTAATCGACTGTTTTTT. It encodes CAGQRGNRLFF.

This clonotype was recorded at least ten times. This rearrangement joins TRBV12-3 or TRBV12-4 to TRBJ2-2, with TRBD1 matching over 7 bases. The junction had 2 bases not matched to a gene; V was cut back by 5 bases and J by 5 bases. This CDR3 spans 13 amino acids. This CDR3 is CASSRQGTGELFF. CDR3 in DNA: TGTGCCAGCAGTCGACAGGGAACCGGGGAGCTGTTTTTT.